This TCR beta chain was recorded in a study of shared clonotypes between healthy human individuals. Here immunoSEQ multiplex PCR was the method, and the copy in TCRdb shows in-frame clones only, minus some. This table has fewer than 600,000 clones, around 74% appearing once. V was shortened by 0 bases and J by 2 bases, with 17 bases between the two germline ends. From germline, CDR1 is LGHNT and CDR2 FRNRAP. CDR3 length: 18 residues. J is TRBJ2-1 and V is TRBV12-5; D is tentatively TRBD1 or TRBD2 (5 bases each). Sequenced input: PBMCs. The receptor's source is a middle-aged woman in good health. Some clones in this sample may be carry-over from other donors' samples. CDR3 coding DNA: TGTGCTAGTGGTTTGGTACCCACCACTCGGGGCCCCTACAATGAGCAGTTCTTC. Amino acid sequence: CASGLVPTTRGPYNEQFF.